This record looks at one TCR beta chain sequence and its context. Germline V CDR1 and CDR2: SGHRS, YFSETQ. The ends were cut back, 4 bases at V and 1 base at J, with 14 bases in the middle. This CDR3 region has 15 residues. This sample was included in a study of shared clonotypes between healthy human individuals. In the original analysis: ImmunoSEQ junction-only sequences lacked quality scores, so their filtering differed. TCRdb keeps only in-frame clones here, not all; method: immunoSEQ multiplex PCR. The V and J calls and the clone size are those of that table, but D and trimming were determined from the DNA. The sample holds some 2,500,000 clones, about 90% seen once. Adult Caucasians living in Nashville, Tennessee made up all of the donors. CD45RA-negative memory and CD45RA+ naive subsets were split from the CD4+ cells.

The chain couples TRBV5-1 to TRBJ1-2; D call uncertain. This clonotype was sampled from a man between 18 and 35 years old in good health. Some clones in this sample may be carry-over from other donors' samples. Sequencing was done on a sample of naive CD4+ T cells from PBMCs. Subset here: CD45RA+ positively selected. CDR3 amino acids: CASSISLSFNYGYTF. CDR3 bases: TGCGCCAGCAGCATCAGTCTGAGTTTTAACTATGGCTACACCTTC.